The clone carrying this T cell receptor beta chain was observed a handful of times. The antigen remains undetermined. Germline V CDR1 and CDR2: ENHRY, SYGVKD. The CDR3 is 14 residues long. The V end lost 4 bases, the J end lost 4 bases, and 13 bases lay between the germline ends. This record comes from a study of regulatory T cells in long-lasting Graves disease. Study overall: The criterion for persistent Graves' disease was over 5 years of antithyroid drugs with positive TSH receptor antibodies.

Findings of the study overall: TCR diversity was lower in persistent than newly diagnosed Graves' disease. Persistent disease exhibited a predilection for TRBV28, TRBJ1-2 and TRBJ2-5.

Time point in this sample: persistent/refractory GD, antithyroid drugs over 5 years with positive TRAb. RNA isolated from PBMCs was used to make the TCR library. Arm-PCR of CDR3 regions with iRepertoire HTBI primers generated TCR beta libraries. A single record per CDR3 protein comes from TCRdb applying MiXCR to the multiplex PCR reads. The sample carries over 650,000 distinct CDR3 sequences, about 32% recorded once. The chain is built from TRBV10-3 and TRBJ1-2, with D tentatively TRBD1 (5 bases). The source was peripheral blood mononuclear cells (PBMCs), collected when the disease was refractory, from a patient treated with antithyroid drugs. The receptor was isolated from a female donor with Graves disease. In DNA, the CDR3 is TGTGCCATCAGTGGATCCAGGGAGATCTATGGCTACACCTTC. This encodes CAISGSREIYGYTF.